The T cell receptor (beta chain) described here comes from a study of OX40 agonist ivuxolimab in advanced cancers. Study overall: In this trial design, patients received ivuxolimab intravenously at 0.01 to 10 mg/kg every 2 weeks. The dose-escalation group included hepatocellular carcinoma, melanoma, renal cell carcinoma and head and neck cancer. The eligibility criteria allowed prior anti-PD-1, anti-PD-L1 or anti-CTLA-4 therapy, and 30% to 40% had some.

Profiling relied on immunoSEQ multiplex PCR, and the TCRdb table lists in-frame clones only, not all of them. The profile shows roughly 97,000 clones, 85% to 90% of them singletons. Peripheral blood came from all dose cohorts at three timepoints. The germline V gene encodes CDR1 SNHLY and CDR2 FYNNEI. The CDR3 sequence is 14 residues long. V dropped 5 bases and J dropped 6; count of bases not matched to a gene: 6. Sequenced material: CD4+ or CD8+ T cells sorted from blood, taken in a trial of the OX40 agonist ivuxolimab. This chain uses TRBV2 with TRBJ2-1; 8 nucleotides agree with TRBD1. This receptor was obtained from an adult with an advanced solid tumor such as melanoma, head and neck, liver or kidney cancer. The CDR3 is CASSPRQGSNEQFF. The CDR3 region has the DNA TGTGCCAGCAGTCCACGACAGGGGAGCAATGAGCAGTTCTTC.